The rows below give T cell receptor beta chains drawn from one sample of a study of OX40 agonist ivuxolimab in advanced cancers. The table came from immunoSEQ multiplex PCR; TCRdb's copy has only in-frame clones and leaves some out. The sample yields about 82,000 clones, 88% seen once. The input for sequencing was CD4+ or CD8+ T cells sorted from blood, taken in a trial of the OX40 agonist ivuxolimab. All receptors derive from an adult with an advanced solid tumor such as melanoma, head and neck, liver or kidney cancer. Both conserved end residues are part of each CDR3. The order of the fields is clone size, V gene, D gene, J gene, CDR3 length, CDR3 DNA, CDR3 protein. A D gene is named only where the DNA matches it firmly. Rows give clone size only sometimes, using once, few, many, or a class for an expanded clone.

>few|TRBV10-3|TRBD2|TRBJ2-1|16
TGTGCCATCAGTGATAATAGCGGGAGCTCCTACAATGAGCAGTTCTTC
CAISDNSGSSYNEQFF
>-|TRBV11-1|TRBD1|TRBJ1-4|15
TGTGCCAGCAGCTCATCGACAGGGCTAAGCGAAAAACTGTTTTTT
CASSSSTGLSEKLFF
>-|TRBV7-6|-|TRBJ2-7|13
TGTGCCAGCAGCGCTGATGCCGGGGGCGAGCAGTACTTC
CASSADAGGEQYF
>-|TRBV30|-|TRBJ1-5|13
TGTGCCTGGAGTGGCGGGGGCAATCAGCCCCAGCATTTT
CAWSGGGNQPQHF
>-|TRBV4-3|TRBD2|TRBJ2-5|19
TGCGCCAGCAGCCAAGGTTGGGCTAGCGGGTATGTGTACCAAGAGACCCAGTACTTC
CASSQGWASGYVYQETQYF
>once|TRBV11-2|-|TRBJ2-1|16
TGTGCCAGCAGCCGAAGGGGATGGGACCGCAACAATGAGCAGTTCTTC
CASSRRGWDRNNEQFF
>-|TRBV29-1|-|TRBJ2-7|13
TGCAGCGCATTCGCAGGGGCGAACTACGAGCAGTACTTC
CSAFAGANYEQYF
>-|TRBV28|-|TRBJ1-1|12
TGTGCCAGCAGTTGGGCCTTCACTGAAGCTTTCTTT
CASSWAFTEAFF
>-|TRBV15|TRBD2|TRBJ2-1|16
TGTGCCACCAGCAGAGATCGGCTAGCGGGAGTTAATGAGCAGTTCTTC
CATSRDRLAGVNEQFF
>-|TRBV11-2|-|TRBJ2-5|14
TGTGCCAGCAGCTTAGAATGGTGGGAAGAGACCCAGTACTTC
CASSLEWWEETQYF
>-|TRBV27|TRBD2|TRBJ2-1|15
TGTGCCAGCTCCGGACTAGCGGGAGGGGACAATGAGCAGTTCTTC
CASSGLAGGDNEQFF
>-|TRBV7-7|-|TRBJ1-1|14
TGTGCTAGCAGCCCCGGACATGGGAACACTGAAGCTTTCTTT
CASSPGHGNTEAFF
>-|TRBV5-4|TRBD1|TRBJ2-1|14
TGTGCCAGCAGCCTACAGGGGTCCCACAATGAGCAGTTCTTC
CASSLQGSHNEQFF